This paragraph reports one TCR beta chain. This record comes from a study of blood T cell repertoires in COVID-19. TCRdb's table, derived via immunoSEQ multiplex PCR, lists solely in-frame clones and lacks some. The table shows some 45,000 clones, with 84% occurring only once. V lost 6 bases, J lost 4 bases, and 14 bases stayed unmatched. Per the germline V gene, CDR1 is LNHDA and CDR2 is SQIVND (reference sequence). This CDR3 spans 17 amino acids. The gene calls are TRBV19 and TRBJ1-2, with 10 bases identical to TRBD1. What was sequenced was peripheral blood. The receptor was isolated from a man aged 55 to 70 with acute or convalescent COVID-19. The CDR3 bases are TGTGCCAGTAGGCCCGGGACAGGGGTCTCCAGATTCTATGGCTACACCTTC. This gives the protein CASRPGTGVSRFYGYTF.